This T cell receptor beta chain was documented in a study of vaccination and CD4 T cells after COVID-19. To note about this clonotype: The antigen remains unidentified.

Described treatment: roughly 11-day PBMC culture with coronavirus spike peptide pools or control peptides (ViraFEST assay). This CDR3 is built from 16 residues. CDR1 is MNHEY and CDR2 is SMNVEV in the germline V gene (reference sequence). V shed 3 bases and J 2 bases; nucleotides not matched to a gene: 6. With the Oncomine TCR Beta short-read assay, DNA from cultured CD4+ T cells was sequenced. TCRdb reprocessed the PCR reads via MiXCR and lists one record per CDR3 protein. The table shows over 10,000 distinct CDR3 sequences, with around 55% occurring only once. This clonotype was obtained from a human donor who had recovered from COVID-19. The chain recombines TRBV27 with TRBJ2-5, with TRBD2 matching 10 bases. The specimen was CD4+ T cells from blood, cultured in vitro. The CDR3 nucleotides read TGTGCCAGCAGTTTGCGGACTAGCGGATTGCAAGAGACCCAGTACTTC. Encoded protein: CASSLRTSGLQETQYF.